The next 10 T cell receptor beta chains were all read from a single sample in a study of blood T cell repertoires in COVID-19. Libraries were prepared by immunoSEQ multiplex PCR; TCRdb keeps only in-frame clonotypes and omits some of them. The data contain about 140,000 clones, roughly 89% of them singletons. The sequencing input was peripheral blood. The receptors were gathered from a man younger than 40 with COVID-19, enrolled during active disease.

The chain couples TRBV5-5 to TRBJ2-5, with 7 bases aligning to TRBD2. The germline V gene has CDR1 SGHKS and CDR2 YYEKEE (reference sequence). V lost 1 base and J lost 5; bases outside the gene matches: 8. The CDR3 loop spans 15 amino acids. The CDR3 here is CASSLSIGEGETQYF. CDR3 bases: TGTGCCAGCAGCTTGAGTATAGGGGAGGGGGAGACCCAGTACTTC.

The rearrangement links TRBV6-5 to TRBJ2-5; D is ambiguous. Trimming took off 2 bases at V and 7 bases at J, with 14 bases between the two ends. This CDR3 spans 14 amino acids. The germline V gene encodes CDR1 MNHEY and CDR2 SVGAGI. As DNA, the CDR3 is TGTGCCAGCAGTTACCCCGAATTATCCGGGACCCAGTACTTC. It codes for CASSYPELSGTQYF.

CDR3 loop: CASSLDASGRDIVYEQYF. The CDR3 nucleotides are TGCGCCAGCAGCTTGGATGCTAGCGGGAGGGATATAGTCTACGAGCAGTACTTC. This rearrangement joins TRBV5-1 to TRBJ2-7; 12 nucleotides agree with TRBD2. The CDR3 is made up of 18 amino acids. With 0 bases clipped from V and 3 bases from J, the junction kept 10 bases outside the gene matches. Germline lookup yields CDR1 SGHRS and CDR2 YFSETQ.

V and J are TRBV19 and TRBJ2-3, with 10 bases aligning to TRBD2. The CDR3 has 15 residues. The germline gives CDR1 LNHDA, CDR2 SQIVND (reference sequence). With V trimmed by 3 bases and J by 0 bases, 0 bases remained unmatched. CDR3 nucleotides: TGTGCCAGTAGTATGGGACTAGCGAGCACAGATACGCAGTATTTT. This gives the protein CASSMGLASTDTQYF. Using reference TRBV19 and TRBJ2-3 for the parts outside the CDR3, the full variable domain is DGGITQSPKYLFRKEGQNVTLSCEQNLNHDAMYWYRQDPGQGLRLIYYSQIVNDFQKGDIAEGYSVSREKKESFPLTVTSAQKNPTAFYLCASSMGLASTDTQYFGPGTRLTVL.

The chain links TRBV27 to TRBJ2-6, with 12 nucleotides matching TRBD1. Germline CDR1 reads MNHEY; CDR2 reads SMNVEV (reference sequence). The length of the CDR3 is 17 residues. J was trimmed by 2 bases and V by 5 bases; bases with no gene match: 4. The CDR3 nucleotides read TGTGCCAGCAGTCGAGGGACAGGGGGCGCTGGGGCCAACGTCCTGACTTTC. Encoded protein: CASSRGTGGAGANVLTF.

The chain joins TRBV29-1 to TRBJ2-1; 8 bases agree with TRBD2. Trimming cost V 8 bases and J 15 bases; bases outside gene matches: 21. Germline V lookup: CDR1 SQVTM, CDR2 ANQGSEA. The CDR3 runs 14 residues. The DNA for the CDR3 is TGCAGCATCCGGGGGGGCGGGCTATCAACCGAAGCGTTCTTC. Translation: CSIRGGGLSTEAFF.

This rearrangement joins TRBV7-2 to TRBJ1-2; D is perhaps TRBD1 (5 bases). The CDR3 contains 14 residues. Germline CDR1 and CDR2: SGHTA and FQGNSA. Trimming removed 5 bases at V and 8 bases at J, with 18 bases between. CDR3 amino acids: CASSIPWVGRGYTF. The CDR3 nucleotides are TGTGCCAGCAGCATACCGTGGGTGGGGCGAGGCTACACCTTC. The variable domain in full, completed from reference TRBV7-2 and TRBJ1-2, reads GAGVSQSPSNKVTEKGKDVELRCDPISGHTALYWYRQSLGQGLEFLIYFQGNSAPDKSGLPSDRFSAERTGGSVSTLTIQRTQQEDSAVYLCASSIPWVGRGYTFGSGTRLTVV.

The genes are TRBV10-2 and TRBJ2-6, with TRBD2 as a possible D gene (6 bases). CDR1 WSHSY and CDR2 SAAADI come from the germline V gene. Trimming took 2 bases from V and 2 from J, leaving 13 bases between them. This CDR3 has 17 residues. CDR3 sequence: CASSEMSSVPGANVLTF. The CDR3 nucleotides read TGCGCCAGCAGTGAGATGTCTAGCGTTCCTGGGGCCAACGTCCTGACTTTC.

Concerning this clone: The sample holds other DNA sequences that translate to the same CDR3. CDR3 coding DNA: TGTGCCAGCAGCTTACGGGGGAGCTCCTATAATTCACCCCTCCACTTT. Its translation: CASSLRGSSYNSPLHF. The chain combines TRBV7-8 with TRBJ1-6; tentative D call: TRBD1 (5 bases). CDR1 SGHVS and CDR2 FQNEAQ come from the germline V gene. The ends were cut back, 2 bases at V and 0 bases at J, with 8 bases in the middle. The length of the CDR3 is 16 residues. Looking up the rest from reference TRBV7-8 and TRBJ1-6 gives the full variable domain: GAGVSQSPRYKVAKRGQDVALRCDPISGHVSLFWYQQALGQGPEFLTYFQNEAQLDKSGLPSDRFFAERPEGSVSTLKIQRTQQEDSAVYLCASSLRGSSYNSPLHFGNGTRLTVT.

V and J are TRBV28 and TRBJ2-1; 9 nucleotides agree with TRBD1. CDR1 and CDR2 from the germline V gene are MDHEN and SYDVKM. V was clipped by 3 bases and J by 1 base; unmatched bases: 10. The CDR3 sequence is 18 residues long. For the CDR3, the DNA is TGTGCCAGCAGTTTCACAGGGGGCGCGGGTGATTCCTACAATGAGCAGTTCTTC. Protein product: CASSFTGGAGDSYNEQFF. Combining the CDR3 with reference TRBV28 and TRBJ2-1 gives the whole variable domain DVKVTQSSRYLVKRTGEKVFLECVQDMDHENMFWYRQDPGLGLRLIYFSYDVKMKEKGDIPEGYSVSREKKERFSLILESASTNQTSMYLCASSFTGGAGDSYNEQFFGPGTRLTVL.